One and the same sample provided the 25 T cell receptor beta chains below, sequenced in a study of blood T cell repertoires in COVID-19. Assay used: immunoSEQ multiplex PCR; TCRdb lists only in-frame clones, some missing. The table has over 30,000 clones, 90% seen once. The sample comprised peripheral blood. All receptors derive from a man between 65 and 80 years old with active or convalescent COVID-19.

This sequence joins TRBV9 and TRBJ2-7; a possible D gene is TRBD1 (6 bases). This CDR3 has 15 amino acids. V lost 0 bases to trimming and J lost 1 base, with 11 bases between them. Germline V gene data show CDR1 as SGDLS and CDR2 as YYNGEE. CDR3 in DNA: TGTGCCAGCAGCGTAGCGGGCAGGGGTTCCTACGAGCAGTACTTC. Its protein product is CASSVAGRGSYEQYF.

Only a few counts were recorded for this clone. J is TRBJ1-3 and V is TRBV15; 8 bases agree with TRBD1. Trimming took 4 bases from V and 4 from J; bases not matched to a gene: 3. This CDR3 has 14 residues. CDR1 is LNHNV, CDR2 YYDKDF, per germline (reference sequence). The CDR3 nucleotides are TGTGCCACCAGCACGGGGGACAGGGGAAACACCATATATTTT. Translated, it gives CATSTGDRGNTIYF. Full variable domain (remainder filled in from reference TRBV15 and TRBJ1-3): DAMVIQNPRYQVTQFGKPVTLSCSQTLNHNVMYWYQQKSSQAPKLLFHYYDKDFNNEADTPDNFQSRRPNTSFCFLDIRSPGLGDTAMYLCATSTGDRGNTIYFGEGSWLTVV.

CDR3 nucleotide sequence: TGTGCCAGCTCGCGTAACTTGGGACAGGGGAACACTGAAGCTTTCTTT. Residues: CASSRNLGQGNTEAFF. V and J are TRBV18 and TRBJ1-1, with 9 bases fitting TRBD1. The CDR3 spans 16 residues. Germline V gene data show CDR1 as KGHSH and CDR2 as LQKENI. V gave up 6 bases and J gave up 1 base; unmatched junction bases: 9.

The chain is built from TRBV18 and TRBJ1-2, with TRBD1 matching over 7 bases. This CDR3 is 17 amino acids long. J gave up 4 bases and V 0 bases, and 11 bases lay outside the gene matches. Germline V gene sequence: CDR1 KGHSH, CDR2 LQKENI. The chain's CDR3 is CASSPPTTGTASYGYTF. CDR3 in DNA: TGTGCCAGCTCACCACCTACAACCGGGACAGCGTCCTATGGCTACACCTTC.

The genes are TRBV6-5 and TRBJ1-1, with D perhaps TRBD1 (6 bases). CDR1 and CDR2 from the germline V gene are MNHEY and SVGAGI. The CDR3 is 14 amino acids. V lost 2 bases and J lost 6, with 13 bases in between. CDR3 nucleotides: TGTGCCAGCAGTTACGGGACATTCGGGGCTGAAGCTTTCTTT. It specifies CASSYGTFGAEAFF.

The V gene is TRBV7-2, the J gene TRBJ1-1; D possibly corresponds to TRBD1 (6 bases). The CDR3 loop spans 16 amino acids. From germline, CDR1 is SGHTA and CDR2 FQGNSA. Trimming pared 5 bases from V and 2 bases from J, leaving 18 bases between. CDR3 protein: CASSITAGHRNTEAFF. CDR3 sequence (DNA): TGTGCCAGCAGCATAACAGCGGGACACCGTAACACTGAAGCTTTCTTT.

The genes are TRBV7-3 and TRBJ1-1; D might be TRBD1 (6 bases). Germline assignment: CDR1 SGHTA and CDR2 FQGTGA. The length of the CDR3 is 12 residues. V lost 7 bases and J 5 bases, leaving 11 bases between the germline ends. The DNA of the CDR3 is TGTGCCAGCATCCTAGGGGGTACTGAAGCTTTCTTT. Its protein is CASILGGTEAFF.

This chain connects TRBV19 to TRBJ1-5; 7 nucleotides align to TRBD1. Trimming at V came to 7 bases and at J to 6 bases, leaving 6 bases not matched to a gene. CDR1 is LNHDA and CDR2 is SQIVND in the germline V gene (reference sequence). The CDR3 covers 13 residues. DNA of the CDR3: TGTGCCAGTAAGATACAGGGGTTTCAGCCCCAGCATTTT. Encoded protein: CASKIQGFQPQHF.

This clone was counted only a few times. The chain has TRBV7-2 and TRBJ2-7, with a possible D match to TRBD2 (6 bases). This CDR3 contains 16 residues. V was shortened by 2 bases and J by 2 bases, with 16 bases between the two germline ends. The germline gives CDR1 SGHTA, CDR2 FQGNSA. CDR3 sequence reads: CASSLQASGLPYEQYF. The CDR3 DNA reads as TGTGCCAGCAGCTTACAGGCATCGGGACTCCCCTACGAGCAGTACTTC.

The rearrangement links TRBV18 to TRBJ1-2, with unresolved D. Germline CDR1 KGHSH, CDR2 LQKENI. V lost 2 bases and J 1 base, leaving 8 bases between the germline ends. This CDR3 contains 14 residues. The chain's CDR3 is CASSPEILNYGYTF. The CDR3 DNA reads as TGTGCCAGCTCACCAGAGATCCTTAACTATGGCTACACCTTC.

CDR3 nucleotides: TGTGCCAGCAGGGCCGGGACTAGCGGCGGGGATGAGCAGTTCTTC. The encoded protein is CASRAGTSGGDEQFF. The genes are TRBV6-6 and TRBJ2-1; 11 positions match TRBD2. V dropped 6 bases and J dropped 8; count of bases not matched to a gene: 9. CDR1 is MNHNY, CDR2 SVGAGI, per germline (reference sequence). This CDR3 spans 15 amino acids.

This clone was counted a few times. The rearrangement joins TRBV7-2 to TRBJ2-7; D perhaps matches TRBD2 (5 bases). CDR1 is SGHTA, CDR2 FQGNSA, per germline. The CDR3 consists of 16 residues. The V and J ends lost 5 bases and 3 bases respectively, with 20 bases between them. The chain's CDR3 is CASSPRRSGVFYEQYF. In DNA, the CDR3 is TGTGCCAGCAGCCCCCGTCGGAGCGGAGTATTCTACGAGCAGTACTTC.

CDR3 in amino acids: CASSLDVRRYTEAFF. DNA of the CDR3: TGTGCCAGCAGCTTGGATGTCAGGAGGTACACTGAAGCTTTCTTT. The chain recombines TRBV5-5 with TRBJ1-1; the D is unclear. Trimming shortened V by 0 bases and J by 3 bases, and 12 bases separated the two germline ends. Germline V lookup: CDR1 SGHKS, CDR2 YYEKEE (reference sequence). CDR3 length equals 15 residues.

This clone was observed a single time. The chain is built from TRBV7-2 and TRBJ1-5, with a tentative D call TRBD1 (6 bases). V shed 3 bases and J shed 7 bases, with 16 bases lying between them. Germline assignment: CDR1 SGHTA and CDR2 FQGNSA. The CDR3 extends over 15 amino acids. The CDR3 loop reads CASSLWRGLGQPQHF. In nucleotides, the CDR3 is TGTGCCAGCAGCTTGTGGCGGGGGCTAGGACAGCCCCAGCATTTT. The whole variable domain, remainder taken from reference TRBV7-2 and TRBJ1-5, is GAGVSQSPSNKVTEKGKDVELRCDPISGHTALYWYRQSLGQGLEFLIYFQGNSAPDKSGLPSDRFSAERTGGSVSTLTIQRTQQEDSAVYLCASSLWRGLGQPQHFGDGTRLSIL.

The V gene is TRBV5-1, the J gene TRBJ2-5, with 8 bases lining up with TRBD2. V lost 0 bases and J lost 7; bases outside the gene matches: 8. This CDR3 contains 15 residues. CDR1 and CDR2 from the germline V gene are SGHRS and YFSETQ. The CDR3 protein is CASSLGGLERGTQYF. The CDR3 bases are TGCGCCAGCAGCTTGGGGGGACTAGAGAGGGGGACCCAGTACTTC.

This chain uses TRBV6-1 with TRBJ1-2; no reliable D call. The CDR3 is made up of 15 amino acids. The germline V gene encodes CDR1 MNHNS and CDR2 SASEGT. Trimming took 6 bases from V and 2 from J, leaving 16 bases between them. DNA for the CDR3: TGTGCCAGCAGAAAACCGCGGGATAAGAACTATGGCTACACCTTC. This encodes CASRKPRDKNYGYTF.

The chain couples TRBV6-6 to TRBJ2-7, with D hard to call. The CDR3 consists of 12 residues. Looked up from germline, CDR1 is MNHNY and CDR2 is SVGAGI (reference sequence). V lost 5 bases and J lost 3, with 8 bases in between. CDR3 sequence reads: CASSPQDYEQYF. The CDR3 region has the DNA TGTGCCAGCAGTCCCCAGGACTACGAGCAGTACTTC.

V usage is TRBV12-5 and J usage is TRBJ2-2; D unclear. The germline V and J ends were trimmed by 9 bases and 1 base, with 15 bases remaining between them. CDR3 length equals 15 residues. The germline CDR1 and CDR2 sequences are LGHNT and FRNRAP. This CDR3 reads CASHPGFLNTGELFF. CDR3 in DNA: TGTGCTAGCCATCCCGGGTTCTTGAACACCGGGGAGCTGTTTTTT.

In nucleotides, the CDR3 is TGTGCCAGTAGTCCCCAGCGGACAGGACCCCCCACTGAAGCTTTCTTT. Its translation is CASSPQRTGPPTEAFF. J is TRBJ1-1 and V is TRBV19; 7 positions agree with TRBD1. Germline V gene data show CDR1 as LNHDA and CDR2 as SQIVND (reference sequence). The CDR3 sequence is 16 residues long. Trimming took 5 bases from V and 4 from J; bases not matched to a gene: 13.

This clone was counted once. V usage is TRBV2 and J usage is TRBJ1-2; TRBD1 agrees at 8 bases. The trim removed 4 bases at V and 0 bases at J, leaving 7 bases unmatched. The CDR3 extends over 16 amino acids. Germline V lookup: CDR1 SNHLY, CDR2 FYNNEI. The DNA for the CDR3 is TGTGCCAGCAGTGGACAGGGGCCAACGGCTAACTATGGCTACACCTTC. This codes for CASSGQGPTANYGYTF.

This CDR3 reads CASSQADRSTEAFF. CDR3 DNA: TGCGCCAGCAGCCAAGCGGACAGGTCCACTGAAGCTTTCTTT. The rearrangement uses TRBV4-1 and TRBJ1-1; TRBD1 matches 7 bases. Germline loops: CDR1 MGHRA, CDR2 YSYEKL. The trim removed 1 base at V and 4 bases at J, leaving 3 bases unmatched. The CDR3 is 14 amino acids.

To note about this clone: The junction departs from the called germline gene at one end, perhaps through a read error. The chain links TRBV18 to TRBJ1-1; 7 bases map to TRBD1. Germline V gene sequence: CDR1 KGHSH, CDR2 LQKENI. This CDR3 is 16 amino acids long. CDR3 protein: CASTPSKGARNTEAFF. The DNA for the CDR3 is TGTGCCAGCACACCTTCGAAGGGGGCGCGTAACACTGAAGCTTTCTTT.

The rearrangement uses TRBV5-8 and TRBJ2-3; no firm D call. V dropped 9 bases and J dropped 0 bases, with 5 bases sitting between them. In germline, CDR1 is SGHTS, CDR2 YDEGEE. The CDR3 is 11 amino acids. The CDR3 DNA reads TGTGCCATCGGGAGCACAGATACGCAGTATTTT. Protein: CAIGSTDTQYF.

On this clone: Its ends do not fully match the called genes, so a read error is possible. V gene TRBV5-1 combines with J gene TRBJ1-6, with D perhaps matching TRBD1 (5 bases). The CDR3 runs 16 residues. Germline CDR1 is SGHRS and CDR2 is YFSETQ. The CDR3 here is CASSLLGPLYTSPLHF. The CDR3 coding sequence is TGCGCCAGCAGTTTATTGGGGCCCCTGTATACTTCACCCCTCCACTTT.

This chain links TRBV11-2 with TRBJ1-2; the D gene is possibly TRBD1 (5 bases). V was cut by 5 bases and J by 8 bases, with 12 bases left in between. Germline loops: CDR1 SGHAT, CDR2 FQNNGV. This CDR3 has 12 residues. The CDR3 nucleotides read TGTGCCAGCAGCCCCGGGGGTGGAGGCTACACCTTC. It is translated as CASSPGGGGYTF.